The 14 T cell receptor beta chains listed next were all sequenced from one sample in a study of OX40 agonist ivuxolimab in advanced cancers. The assay was immunoSEQ multiplex PCR, and TCRdb's table has in-frame clones only and misses some. The sample shows fewer than 80,000 clones, roughly 76% of them seen only once. The material was CD4+ or CD8+ T cells sorted from blood, obtained in a trial of the OX40 agonist ivuxolimab. The receptor source for this set is an adult with an advanced solid tumor such as melanoma, head and neck, liver or kidney cancer.

V is TRBV19 and J is TRBJ1-5; the D gene is possibly TRBD1 (5 bases). This CDR3 contains 15 residues. The V gene's germline CDR1 is LNHDA and CDR2 SQIVND (reference sequence). The V end was cut by 3 bases, the J end by 5 bases, with 14 bases between. DNA for the CDR3: TGTGCCAGTAGTATCGGAGGGGTAGGTGATCAGCCCCAGCATTTT. Protein sequence: CASSIGGVGDQPQHF.

This sequence joins TRBV9 and TRBJ2-3; D could derive from TRBD1 or TRBD2 (6 bases each). The germline V gene has CDR1 SGDLS and CDR2 YYNGEE. The CDR3 is 18 amino acids. The V and J ends lost 0 bases and 3 bases respectively, with 20 bases between them. The CDR3 DNA reads TGTGCCAGCAGCGTAGTGGGCTGGGGGGCACAGGATACAGATACGCAGTATTTT. Protein: CASSVVGWGAQDTDTQYF.

The chain is built from TRBV6-6 and TRBJ2-1; D is uncertain. With 6 bases removed from V and 11 bases from J, the gap between germline ends came to 11 bases. In germline, CDR1 is MNHNY, CDR2 SVGAGI (reference sequence). This CDR3 comprises 11 residues. The CDR3 sequence is CASSPGRKQFF. The CDR3 DNA sequence: TGTGCCAGCAGCCCCGGACGGAAGCAGTTCTTC.

The rearrangement joins TRBV6-5 to TRBJ2-7; a weak D match, TRBD2 (7 bases). CDR3 length: 15 amino acids. Germline assignment: CDR1 MNHEY and CDR2 SVGAGI. V lost 0 bases, J lost 3 bases, and 12 bases lay in between. The CDR3 sequence: CASSYSGGGHYEQYF. The CDR3 nucleotides read TGTGCCAGCAGTTACTCGGGCGGGGGACACTACGAGCAGTACTTC.

V usage is TRBV5-4 and J usage is TRBJ2-1; 10 nucleotides agree with TRBD2. The CDR3 length is 16 residues. Per germline, CDR1 SGHNT and CDR2 YYREEE (reference sequence). V shed 4 bases, J shed 3 bases, and the junction held 7 bases outside the gene matches. The CDR3 bases are TGTGCCAGCAGCATTAGCGGGAGGAAAATCTACAATGAGCAGTTCTTC. Translated, it gives CASSISGRKIYNEQFF. Filled out from reference TRBV5-4 and TRBJ2-1, the complete variable domain reads ETGVTQSPTHLIKTRGQQVTLRCSSQSGHNTVSWYQQALGQGPQFIFQYYREEENGRGNFPPRFSGLQFPNYSSELNVNALELDDSALYLCASSISGRKIYNEQFFGPGTRLTVL.

The V gene is TRBV7-3, the J gene TRBJ2-6; unclear D gene. V was clipped by 10 bases and J by 0 bases, with 7 bases between them. This CDR3 has 13 residues. The germline V gene encodes CDR1 SGHTA and CDR2 FQGTGA. CDR3 in DNA: TGTGCCACCACAGACTCTGGGGCCAACGTCCTGACTTTC. Protein sequence: CATTDSGANVLTF.

J is TRBJ1-4 and V is TRBV11-2, with unresolved D. The CDR3 contains 15 residues. The germline V gene has CDR1 SGHAT and CDR2 FQNNGV. Trimming shortened V by 6 bases and J by 0 bases, and 11 bases separated the two germline ends. DNA of the CDR3: TGTGCCAGCAGGAGGCCCTTTGCAACTAATGAAAAACTGTTTTTT. Amino acids: CASRRPFATNEKLFF.

V usage is TRBV2 and J usage is TRBJ2-2; D is uncertain. Trimming cost V 7 bases and J 1 base, with 10 bases left between them. CDR1 is SNHLY, CDR2 FYNNEI, per germline. The CDR3 is 14 residues long. The CDR3 spells CASIRDRNTGELFF. The CDR3 DNA reads TGTGCCAGCATCCGCGATCGGAACACCGGGGAGCTGTTTTTT. Full variable domain (outside the CDR3, taken from reference TRBV2 and TRBJ2-2): EPEVTQTPSHQVTQMGQEVILRCVPISNHLYFYWYRQILGQKVEFLVSFYNNEISEKSEIFDDQFSVERPDGSNFTLKIRSTKLEDSAMYFCASIRDRNTGELFFGEGSRLTVL.

This clone has just a few counts. The chain joins TRBV5-1 to TRBJ2-1, with D possibly called TRBD1 or TRBD2 (6 bases each). The CDR3 is made up of 13 amino acids. CDR1 is SGHRS and CDR2 is YFSETQ in the germline V gene. V lost 0 bases and J 12 bases, leaving 13 bases between the germline ends. CDR3 DNA sequence: TGCGCCAGCAGCTTGGTATCGGGGGCTGGGCAGTTCTTC. Its protein is CASSLVSGAGQFF.

The gene calls are TRBV13 and TRBJ1-2, with 9 nucleotides matching TRBD1. V lost 5 bases, J lost 6 bases, and 10 bases stayed unmatched. The CDR3 sequence is 15 residues long. Germline values: CDR1 PRHDT, CDR2 FYEKMQ (reference sequence). For the CDR3, the DNA is TGTGCCAGCAGCCTAAACAGGGGGCAGTCGGATGGCTACACCTTC. Protein product: CASSLNRGQSDGYTF.

The chain uses TRBV5-6 and TRBJ2-1; 7 nucleotides line up with TRBD2. This CDR3 contains 15 residues. V was pared by 6 bases and J by 3 bases, with 9 bases of the junction left unmatched. CDR1 SGHDT and CDR2 YYEEEE come from the germline V gene. The CDR3 sequence: CASIETGGNYNEQFF. CDR3 DNA: TGTGCCAGCATCGAGACGGGAGGTAACTACAATGAGCAGTTCTTC.

J is TRBJ2-7 and V is TRBV15, with 7 nucleotides matching TRBD1. The CDR3 covers 15 residues. V trimming: 6 bases; J trimming: 0 bases; junction bases outside the gene matches: 8. Germline assignment: CDR1 LNHNV and CDR2 YYDKDF (reference sequence). The CDR3 spells CATSMYRGLSYEQYF. The DNA for the CDR3 is TGTGCCACCAGTATGTACAGGGGCCTCTCCTACGAGCAGTACTTC. Complete variable domain (other parts from reference TRBV15 and TRBJ2-7): DAMVIQNPRYQVTQFGKPVTLSCSQTLNHNVMYWYQQKSSQAPKLLFHYYDKDFNNEADTPDNFQSRRPNTSFCFLDIRSPGLGDTAMYLCATSMYRGLSYEQYFGPGTRLTVT.

This rearrangement joins TRBV5-1 to TRBJ2-3; 7 nucleotides agree with TRBD2. Trimming at V came to 0 bases and at J to 0 bases, leaving 7 bases not matched to a gene. Germline CDR1 reads SGHRS; CDR2 reads YFSETQ. The length of the CDR3 is 17 residues. The CDR3 coding sequence is TGCGCCAGCAGCTTGGCCGTAGCGGGTGCTAGCACAGATACGCAGTATTTT. Amino acids: CASSLAVAGASTDTQYF.

The chain uses TRBV19 and TRBJ2-1, with D uncertain. Germline assignment: CDR1 LNHDA and CDR2 SQIVND (reference sequence). CDR3 length: 14 amino acids. The V gene lost 3 bases and the J gene lost 9 bases, with 15 bases spanning the gap. In DNA, the CDR3 is TGTGCCAGTAGTATTAGGACCAGACGCAGTGAGCAGTTCTTC. It translates to CASSIRTRRSEQFF.